A selection of T cell receptor beta chains follows, all from one sample in a study of blood T cell repertoires in COVID-19. Sequencing was performed with immunoSEQ multiplex PCR; in TCRdb, only in-frame clones are kept and a portion is missing. The sample holds 210,000 or so clones, 80% seen once. The sample comprised PBMCs or T cells enriched from blood (not recorded which). All receptors derive from a middle-aged woman with acute COVID-19. CDR3s leave out the opening cysteine and the closing phenylalanine or tryptophan. Each record gives: V gene, J gene, CDR3 protein.

>TRBV19|TRBJ2-2
ASSIAPGGLNTGELF
>TRBV27|TRBJ2-1
ASSSGQGWF
>TRBV6-5|TRBJ2-5
ASTMGNRGQETQY
>TRBV7-8|TRBJ2-5
ASSPLAGGPQETQY
>TRBV29-1|TRBJ1-4
SVGGVQDEKLF
>TRBV4-1|TRBJ1-1
ASSQAQGGTEAF
>TRBV7-9|TRBJ1-2
ASSWGSPGTTGYT
>TRBV19|TRBJ1-5
ASSSRGQGRNQPQH
>TRBV19|TRBJ1-2
ASSPAGTANYGYT
>TRBV7-9|TRBJ1-2
ASSLAGDTNYGYT
>TRBV18|TRBJ2-5
ASSPLARTGVETQY
>TRBV12-5|TRBJ2-3
ASGRDRLGDTQY
>TRBV5-4|TRBJ2-1
ASSLDVSSYNEQF
>TRBV9|TRBJ2-4
ASSVAATVGEDIQY
>TRBV4-1|TRBJ2-1
ASSQDQGFSNEQF
>TRBV7-7|TRBJ2-2
ASSLGRGDTGELF
>TRBV6-6|TRBJ2-3
ASTRTSGRVDTQY
>TRBV7-9|TRBJ2-2
ASSFLANTGELF
>TRBV5-6|TRBJ1-6
ASSLGGLSSYNSPLH
>TRBV28|TRBJ2-5
ASSLPTPRAQY
>TRBV5-4|TRBJ1-2
ARRRTFYRYGYT
>TRBV5-1|TRBJ2-5
ASSLSKTGRGETQY
>TRBV6-1|TRBJ1-3
ASSESLGVNGNTIY
>TRBV6-2/TRBV6-3|TRBJ2-2
ASSYLGQGNTGELF
>TRBV19|TRBJ2-7
ASSIGGSGAYEQY
>TRBV9|TRBJ2-7
ASSTTSIHEQY
>TRBV24-1|TRBJ2-7
ATRAAEAPYEQY
>TRBV4-3|TRBJ2-1
ASSQDKRGSQSQNNEQF
>TRBV6-5|TRBJ1-4
ASSYSLTPNEKLF
>TRBV7-2|TRBJ1-3
ASSFIRNTIY